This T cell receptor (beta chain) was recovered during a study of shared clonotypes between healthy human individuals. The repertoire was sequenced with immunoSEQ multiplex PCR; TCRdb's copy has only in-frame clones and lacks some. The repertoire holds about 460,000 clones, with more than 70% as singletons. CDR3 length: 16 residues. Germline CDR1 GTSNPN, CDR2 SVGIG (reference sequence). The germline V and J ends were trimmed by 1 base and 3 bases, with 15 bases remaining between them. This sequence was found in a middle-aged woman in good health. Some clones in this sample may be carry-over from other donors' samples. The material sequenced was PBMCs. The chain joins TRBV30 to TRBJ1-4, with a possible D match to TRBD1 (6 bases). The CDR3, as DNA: TGTGCCTGGAGTGCCCCGGGAGGGGGTCCTAATGAAAAACTGTTTTTT. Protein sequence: CAWSAPGGGPNEKLFF.